This T cell receptor (beta chain) was documented in a study of CD8 T cells in Susac syndrome (dated by TCRdb to the late 2010s). In the study overall: The study used repertoire sequencing to test whether antigen drove CD8+ T cell activation and differentiation in Susac syndrome. Broad study findings and their caveats: The number of individuals in the TCR sequencing and HLA analysis was acknowledged as relatively small.

Comments on this clonotype: Its recognized antigen is unknown. The sample holds no much larger clone one base away, and base qualities are not on file.

In the germline V gene, CDR1 corresponds to MNHEY and CDR2 to SVGEGT. The cysteine opens and the phenylalanine closes a CDR3 of 14 amino acids. The CDR3 DNA has 42 bases and is translated from base 1. A distance of 9 bases separates the germline ends of V and J, which lose 2 bases and 1 base respectively. High-throughput TCR beta sequencing profiled peripheral blood CD8+ and CD4+ T cells from healthy donors, Susac syndrome patients and multiple sclerosis patients. The multiple sclerosis controls were treatment-naive patients who had stable or active relapsing-remitting disease and met the revised McDonald criteria. Bulk CD8+ and CD4+ T cells were purified by magnetic negative isolation, whereas CD8+ TEMRA cells were enriched by FACS. Blood was collected in EDTA tubes and processed within 24 hours, with PBMCs isolated through density gradient centrifugation. PBMCs intended for TCR sequencing were cryopreserved in liquid nitrogen and thawed later in a water bath at 37 degrees C. The sorted or isolated CD4+, CD8+ and CD8+ TEMRA cells reached a purity of at least 90%.

RNA was extracted with the RNeasy kit and roughly 0.45 to 1 ug was reverse transcribed using random hexamers. The immunoSEQ multiplex PCR assay, covering 54 Vbeta and 13 Jbeta segments, was used to amplify TCR beta CDR3 regions. Bias from PCR amplification was corrected by using a synthetic template baseline for primer optimization and for computational correction. The study's own analysis went as follows. Reads were annotated to V, D and J genes per IMGT and analyzed with immunoSEQ Analyzer, keeping only productive sequences. Clonality was calculated as one minus the Shannon entropy normalized by log2 of the number of productive unique sequences. Public and private clones were assessed among the 100 most prevalent clones of each patient and control. Susac-specific clones were defined as absent from healthy and MS cohorts, around 970 published viral clones and other ImmuneACCESS disease sequences. TCRdb ran its own pipeline on the public reads, namely fastp trimming at Q25 and MiXCR clone calling, and kept in-frame beta chains. Duplicate CDR3 protein sequences are folded into a single record with the most common DNA and genes. TCRdb, not the original authors, processed these V and J calls. The sample records over 300,000 distinct CDR3 sequences, roughly 94% of which are singletons. About 0.063% of the sample is held by the ten biggest clonotypes.

This TCR came from a human donor with multiple sclerosis. This chain joins TRBV6-2 or TRBV6-3 to TRBJ2-7; the D gene is possibly TRBD2, with 5 bases matching. The specimen was CD4+ T cells from PBMCs. CDR3 loop: CASSYLSGSYEQYF. The nucleotides read TGTGCCAGCAGTTACCTTTCGGGGTCCTACGAGCAGTACTTC.